These T cell receptor beta chains were read from a single sample in a study of beta chain features in type 1 diabetes. Measured with immunoSEQ multiplex PCR; TCRdb has only the in-frame clones, and not every one. This sample has around 250,000 clones, with 20% found just once. The sample was naive CD4+ T cells from blood. The receptors here all came from a woman aged 40 to 49 with type 1 diabetes. CDR3s include the opening cysteine and the closing phenylalanine or tryptophan. A D gene is named only where the DNA matches it firmly. Part of the rows lack a size; the others show once, few, many or a class for expanded clones.

TRBV4-3	TRBD1	NA	TRBJ2-3	CASRTGTGYPDTQYF	TGCGCCAGCCGTACCGGGACAGGGTATCCAGATACGCAGTATTTT
TRBV9	NA	few	TRBJ1-2	CASSVDPETNYGYTF	TGTGCCAGCAGCGTAGACCCGGAGACTAACTATGGCTACACCTTC
TRBV2	TRBD1	NA	TRBJ1-5	CAIQGAINQPQHF	TGTGCCATACAGGGGGCGATCAATCAGCCCCAGCATTTT
TRBV25-1	NA	NA	TRBJ1-1	CASSERTEAFF	TGTGCCAGCAGCGAGAGGACTGAAGCTTTCTTT
TRBV15	NA	few	TRBJ1-3	CATSREYGSSGNTIYF	TGTGCCACCAGCAGAGAATACGGGAGCTCTGGAAACACCATATATTTT
TRBV9	NA	few	TRBJ1-1	CASSVVSGNTEAFF	TGTGCCAGCAGCGTAGTCAGCGGGAACACTGAAGCTTTCTTT
TRBV9	TRBD1	NA	TRBJ1-1	CASSVVLQGVNAFF	TGTGCCAGCAGCGTAGTACTACAGGGGGTCAATGCTTTCTTT
TRBV6-1	TRBD1	NA	TRBJ1-5	CASSEARGTGNQPQHF	TGTGCCAGCAGTGAAGCTAGGGGGACAGGTAATCAGCCCCAGCATTTT
TRBV7-2	NA	few	TRBJ2-7	CASSLAGAAYEQYF	TGTGCCAGCAGCTTAGCAGGGGCCGCCTACGAGCAGTACTTC
TRBV5-1	TRBD1	few	TRBJ2-1	CASSLNMGQGNEQFF	TGCGCCAGCAGCTTGAATATGGGACAGGGGAATGAGCAGTTCTTC
TRBV9	NA	few	TRBJ2-2	CASSVGGSFDGELFF	TGTGCCAGCAGCGTCGGAGGGAGTTTCGACGGGGAGCTGTTTTTT
TRBV5-4	NA	few	TRBJ2-3	CASSGLTGHPTDTQYF	TGTGCCAGCAGCGGCCTAACAGGGCATCCCACAGATACGCAGTATTTT
TRBV7-2	NA	few	TRBJ1-1	CASSPRVNTEAFF	TGTGCCAGCAGCCCCCGGGTGAACACTGAAGCTTTCTTT
TRBV28	NA	few	TRBJ2-7	CASSSQGLGSSYEQYF	TGTGCCAGCAGTTCACAAGGACTGGGGAGCTCCTACGAGCAGTACTTC
TRBV7-2	NA	NA	TRBJ1-1	CASSERGLEAFF	TGTGCCAGCAGCGAAAGGGGACTAGAAGCTTTCTTT
TRBV13	NA	NA	TRBJ2-1	CASSYPRQRASYNEQFF	TGTGCCAGCAGCTACCCGAGGCAGCGGGCTTCCTACAATGAGCAGTTCTTC
TRBV9	TRBD1	NA	TRBJ2-5	CASTLGTVTAETQYF	TGTGCCAGCACCCTTGGGACAGTCACGGCAGAGACCCAGTACTTC
TRBV9	NA	NA	TRBJ2-1	CASSPRLGGLADEQFF	TGTGCCAGCAGCCCCCGGTTGGGGGGATTAGCGGATGAGCAGTTCTTC
TRBV20-1	NA	NA	TRBJ1-2	CSAFREGYTF	TGCAGTGCTTTCAGGGAAGGCTACACCTTC
TRBV7-2	NA	few	TRBJ1-1	CASSLDSEAFF	TGTGCCAGCAGCCTAGACAGTGAAGCTTTCTTT
TRBV9	TRBD2	NA	TRBJ2-1	CASSTGLAGGQNEQFF	TGTGCCAGCAGCACCGGACTAGCGGGGGGGCAAAATGAGCAGTTCTTC
TRBV29-1	NA	few	TRBJ2-2	CSVEGLGRELFF	TGCAGCGTTGAAGGACTCGGAAGGGAGCTGTTTTTT
TRBV30	TRBD2	few	TRBJ2-1	CAWSDLAGVYNEQFF	TGTGCCTGGAGTGACCTAGCGGGGGTCTACAATGAGCAGTTCTTC
TRBV19	NA	few	TRBJ2-1	CASSILTGNEQFF	TGTGCCAGTAGTATTCTGACTGGCAATGAGCAGTTCTTC
TRBV9	TRBD2	NA	TRBJ2-1	CASSVGSLAGGYNEQFF	TGTGCCAGCAGCGTAGGATCTCTAGCGGGGGGATACAATGAGCAGTTCTTC
TRBV25-1	NA	once	TRBJ1-2	CASSEWVTASYGYTF	TGTGCCAGCAGTGAATGGGTGACAGCGAGCTATGGCTACACCTTC
TRBV5-6	TRBD1	NA	TRBJ1-5	CASSFFDRDDNQPQHF	TGTGCCAGCAGCTTCTTTGACAGGGACGACAATCAGCCCCAGCATTTT
TRBV10-3	TRBD1	NA	TRBJ1-1	CAISGGTGGANTEAFF	TGTGCCATCAGCGGAGGGACAGGGGGCGCGAACACTGAAGCTTTCTTT
TRBV6-6	NA	few	TRBJ2-1	CASSPSYNEQFF	TGTGCCAGCAGTCCTTCCTACAATGAGCAGTTCTTC
TRBV28	NA	NA	TRBJ2-1	CASRSTGVSRNNEQFF	TGTGCCAGCAGGAGCACAGGAGTTTCGAGGAACAATGAGCAGTTCTTC
TRBV15	NA	few	TRBJ2-3	CATSRDGLQRDTQYF	TGTGCCACCAGCAGAGATGGCCTCCAGAGGGATACGCAGTATTTT
TRBV5-1	NA	NA	TRBJ2-3	CASSFDPGGLAGDTQYF	TGCGCCAGCAGCTTCGACCCCGGGGGTCTGGCGGGAGATACGCAGTATTTT
TRBV6-6	NA	NA	TRBJ2-2	CASNSLNTGELFF	TGTGCCAGCAATTCTCTGAACACCGGGGAGCTGTTTTTT
TRBV5-1	NA	NA	TRBJ2-3	CASSLESLTDTQYF	TGCGCCAGCAGCTTGGAGAGCCTCACAGATACGCAGTATTTT
TRBV4-3	TRBD2	once	TRBJ2-1	CASSQDSAGGLYEQFF	TGCGCCAGCAGCCAAGACTCAGCGGGAGGCCTCTATGAGCAGTTCTTC
TRBV29-1	NA	few	TRBJ1-2	CSVSEGPDYTF	TGCAGCGTCTCGGAGGGTCCTGACTACACCTTC
TRBV10-3	TRBD1	NA	TRBJ2-6	CAISESGTGAGANVLTF	TGTGCCATCAGTGAGTCGGGGACAGGGGCTGGGGCCAACGTCCTGACTTTC
TRBV29-1	NA	NA	TRBJ1-2	CSISGFYGYTF	TGCAGCATCTCGGGGTTCTATGGCTACACCTTC
TRBV5-1	NA	few	TRBJ1-2	CASSSEGGAGGYTF	TGCGCCAGCAGCTCTGAGGGAGGGGCTGGTGGCTACACCTTC
TRBV29-1	NA	few	TRBJ2-7	CSVEAQASEQYF	TGCAGCGTTGAAGCACAGGCTTCCGAGCAGTACTTC
TRBV29-1	NA	NA	TRBJ1-5	CSVGGGNQPQHF	TGCAGCGTTGGGGGAGGCAATCAGCCCCAGCATTTT
TRBV6-6	TRBD2	NA	TRBJ2-7	CASSYSGGDPYEQYF	TGTGCCAGCAGTTATAGCGGGGGAGATCCTTACGAGCAGTACTTC
TRBV7-9	NA	NA	TRBJ1-2	CASSWGDYGYTF	TGTGCCAGCAGCTGGGGGGACTATGGCTACACCTTC
TRBV6-5	NA	NA	TRBJ1-2	CASSSRSLYGYTF	TGTGCCAGCAGTTCCCGGAGCCTCTATGGCTACACCTTC
TRBV5-1	TRBD1	once	TRBJ2-2	CASSKWTGGRSTNTGELFF	TGCGCCAGCAGCAAATGGACAGGGGGCCGATCCACGAACACCGGGGAGCTGTTTTTT
TRBV4-2	NA	NA	TRBJ2-3	CASSRGTGTDTQYF	TGTGCCAGCAGCCGCGGGACTGGCACAGATACGCAGTATTTT
TRBV15	TRBD2	few	TRBJ2-5	CATTLGAASGGAETQYF	TGTGCCACCACCCTCGGCGCGGCTAGCGGGGGGGCAGAGACCCAGTACTTC
TRBV5-1	NA	NA	TRBJ1-5	CASSLDGRGGNQPQHF	TGCGCCAGCAGCTTGGATGGGAGGGGAGGCAATCAGCCCCAGCATTTT
TRBV18	NA	NA	TRBJ2-7	CASRGTYEQYF	TGTGCCAGTAGAGGGACCTACGAGCAGTACTTC
TRBV7-9	TRBD1	NA	TRBJ1-5	CASSLGQGGWKGEPQHF	TGTGCCAGCAGCTTAGGACAGGGAGGATGGAAAGGAGAGCCCCAGCATTTT
TRBV18	NA	few	TRBJ1-1	CASSPEQGRTEAFF	TGTGCCAGCTCACCAGAGCAGGGGCGCACTGAAGCTTTCTTT
TRBV19	NA	NA	TRBJ1-1	CASSIRSQAFF	TGTGCCAGTAGTATTCGTTCTCAAGCTTTCTTT
TRBV27	NA	NA	TRBJ2-1	CASSQYVAREQFF	TGTGCCAGCAGCCAATATGTAGCACGTGAGCAGTTCTTC
TRBV28	NA	NA	TRBJ1-2	CASSFPPGQNYGYTF	TGTGCCAGCAGTTTTCCCCCCGGACAGAACTATGGCTACACCTTC
TRBV6-5	NA	NA	TRBJ2-1	CASSSGVHNEQFF	TGTGCCAGCAGTTCGGGAGTACACAATGAGCAGTTCTTC
TRBV15	NA	NA	TRBJ1-5	CATSRGVQPQHF	TGTGCCACCAGCAGAGGCGTCCAGCCCCAGCATTTT
TRBV27	TRBD1	few	TRBJ2-7	CASSATGVEQYF	TGTGCCAGCAGTGCAACAGGGGTCGAGCAGTACTTC
TRBV7-9	NA	few	TRBJ2-5	CASSFRGSQETQYF	TGTGCCAGCAGCTTCCGGGGTTCTCAAGAGACCCAGTACTTC